This entry is about one TCR beta chain. Its specificity is unknown. The source of the sample is a study of shared clonotypes between healthy human individuals. Whole-study context: Donors, aged 18 to 49, were two women and a few men. Regarding the study as a whole: Read depth was anticipated to influence clonotype sharing among donors.

The study ran the assay at deep level. Profiling relied on immunoSEQ multiplex PCR, and the TCRdb table lists in-frame clones only, not all of them. The table lists 2 million to 2.5 million clones, approximately 95% of them singletons, with around 0.13% in the top ten. The CDR3 spans 14 residues. Between the trimmed V and J ends, which lost 3 bases and 2 bases, there was a span of 11 bases. CDR1 is MNHEY and CDR2 is SMNVEV in the germline V gene (reference sequence). The rearrangement joins TRBV27 to TRBJ2-7; perhaps TRBD1 as D (6 bases). This receptor was identified in a man in his late teens or twenties in good health. Input material: naive CD4+ T cells sorted from blood. Sample subset: CD45RA+ positively selected. For the CDR3, the DNA is TGTGCCAGCAGTTTTGGGCAGGGGACCTACGAGCAGTACTTC. As protein: CASSFGQGTYEQYF.